Presented here are 10 T cell receptor beta chains from one specimen sequenced in a study of T cell responses to AZD1222 COVID-19 vaccine. Using immunoSEQ multiplex PCR, the repertoire was profiled, and TCRdb retains in-frame clones only, with some absent. Among more than 85,000 clones listed, around 80% were seen once. This sample comprised peripheral blood, obtained on day 0 of AZD1222 vaccination. The origin of the receptors is an adult in good health.

The chain is built from TRBV5-4 and TRBJ2-3; D is uncertain. Germline lookup yields CDR1 SGHNT and CDR2 YYREEE (reference sequence). The CDR3 is 14 residues long. The germline V and J ends were trimmed by 0 bases and 1 base, with 6 bases remaining between them. In DNA, the CDR3 is TGTGCCAGCAGCTTGGGCGGCCGCACAGATACGCAGTATTTT. Amino acids: CASSLGGRTDTQYF.

This clone was counted a few times. The rearrangement links TRBV2 to TRBJ2-3; tentative D call: TRBD1 (5 bases). There are 13 residues in the CDR3. Germline lookup yields CDR1 SNHLY and CDR2 FYNNEI. V lost 5 bases, J lost 4 bases, and 10 bases lay in between. CDR3 region: CASSSGLSDTQYF. CDR3 nucleotide sequence: TGTGCCAGCAGTTCAGGGCTTTCAGATACGCAGTATTTT.

This chain connects TRBV10-1 to TRBJ1-2; D call uncertain. Per germline, CDR1 WNHNN and CDR2 SYGVQD (reference sequence). The CDR3 has 13 amino acids. V was trimmed by 3 bases and J by 8 bases, leaving 13 bases between them. DNA for the CDR3: TGCGCCAGCAGTGAACAAAGGGCTTGGGGCTACACCTTC. Its translation is CASSEQRAWGYTF.

The chain joins TRBV13 to TRBJ2-1; TRBD2 agrees at 11 bases. The ends lost 1 base at V and 10 bases at J; junction bases unmatched: 6. The CDR3 is 15 amino acids. Germline values: CDR1 PRHDT, CDR2 FYEKMQ (reference sequence). CDR3 bases: TGTGCCAGCAGCTTAGTCCTAGCGGGAGGAATGGAGCAGTTCTTC. Its protein is CASSLVLAGGMEQFF.

This chain connects TRBV2 to TRBJ2-1; D is perhaps TRBD2 (6 bases). The V gene's germline CDR1 is SNHLY and CDR2 FYNNEI. V dropped 6 bases and J dropped 13 bases, with 25 bases sitting between them. CDR3 length equals 15 residues. The CDR3 region has the DNA TGTGCCAGCAGCCAGGGCGGCGGGGTACGACTAGATCAGTTCTTC. Its translation: CASSQGGGVRLDQFF.

This chain connects TRBV28 to TRBJ1-1, with TRBD1 identical over 9 bases. CDR1 and CDR2 from the germline V gene are MDHEN and SYDVKM. The V and J ends lost 5 bases and 11 bases, in that order; junction bases with no gene match: 9. CDR3 length: 13 amino acids. In nucleotides, the CDR3 is TGTGCCAGCAGTCGGCCCGGGACAGGGCATGCTTTCTTT. Its translation is CASSRPGTGHAFF.

This clone was recorded a few times. V and J are TRBV6-1 and TRBJ2-5, with a possible D match to TRBD2 (5 bases). The CDR3 loop spans 18 amino acids. Germline-derived CDR1 and CDR2 are MNHNS and SASEGT. The V end was cut by 3 bases, the J end by 2 bases, with 22 bases between. In DNA form, the CDR3 reads TGTGCCAGCAGTGACGGTTGGACGGGGAGAGGACCTCAAGAGACCCAGTACTTC. It is translated as CASSDGWTGRGPQETQYF.

The chain is built from TRBV19 and TRBJ2-7; 8 nucleotides line up with TRBD1. V dropped 6 bases and J dropped 0; count of bases not matched to a gene: 10. The germline gives CDR1 LNHDA, CDR2 SQIVND (reference sequence). The CDR3 is 16 amino acids. The CDR3: CASSPFGQGSSYEQYF. The CDR3 DNA follows: TGTGCCAGTAGCCCTTTTGGACAGGGAAGCTCCTACGAGCAGTACTTC.

This clone was counted once. The genes are TRBV29-1 and TRBJ2-7; the D call may be TRBD1 or TRBD2 (7 bases each). CDR1 is SQVTM, CDR2 ANQGSEA, per germline. The CDR3 has 13 residues. V was shortened by 7 bases and J by 4 bases, with 17 bases between the two germline ends. In DNA, the CDR3 is TGCAGCGCAGCGGGACAGATTGGTTACGAGCAGTACTTC. Translation gives CSAAGQIGYEQYF.

This chain uses TRBV9 with TRBJ2-2; D might be TRBD1 (5 bases). Trimming stripped 3 bases from V and 7 bases from J, with 19 bases between. In germline, CDR1 is SGDLS, CDR2 YYNGEE. CDR3 size: 16 residues. CDR3 sequence (DNA): TGTGCCAGCAGCGGCCATATGGGGCTAACTGGCGGGGAGCTGTTTTTT. Its protein product is CASSGHMGLTGGELFF.